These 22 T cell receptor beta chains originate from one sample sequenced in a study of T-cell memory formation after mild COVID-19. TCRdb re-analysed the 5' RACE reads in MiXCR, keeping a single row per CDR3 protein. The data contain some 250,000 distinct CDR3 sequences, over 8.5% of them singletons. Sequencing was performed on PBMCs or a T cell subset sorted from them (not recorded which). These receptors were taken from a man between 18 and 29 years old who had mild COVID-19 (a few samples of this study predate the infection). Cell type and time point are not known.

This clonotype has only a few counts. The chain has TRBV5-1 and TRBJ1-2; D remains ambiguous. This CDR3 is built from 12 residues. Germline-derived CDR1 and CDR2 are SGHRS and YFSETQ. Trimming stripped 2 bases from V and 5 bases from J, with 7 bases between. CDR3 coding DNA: TGCGCCAGCAGCTTTACAGAGTATGGCTACACCTTC. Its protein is CASSFTEYGYTF. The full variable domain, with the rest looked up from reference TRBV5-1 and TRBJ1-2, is KAGVTQTPRYLIKTRGQQVTLSCSPISGHRSVSWYQQTPGQGLQFLFEYFSETQRNKGNFPGRFSGRQFSNSRSEMNVSTLELGDSALYLCASSFTEYGYTFGSGTRLTVV.

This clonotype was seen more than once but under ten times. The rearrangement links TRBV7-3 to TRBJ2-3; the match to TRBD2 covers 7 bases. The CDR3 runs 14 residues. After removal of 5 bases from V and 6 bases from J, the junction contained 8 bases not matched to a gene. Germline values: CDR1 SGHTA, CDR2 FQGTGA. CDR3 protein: CASSPGGTTDTQYF. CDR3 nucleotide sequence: TGTGCCAGCAGCCCCGGGGGGACCACGGATACGCAGTATTTT. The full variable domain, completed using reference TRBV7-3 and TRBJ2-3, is GAGVSQTPSNKVTEKGKYVELRCDPISGHTALYWYRQSLGQGPEFLIYFQGTGAADDSGLPNDRFFAVRPEGSVSTLKIQRTERGDSAVYLCASSPGGTTDTQYFGPGTRLTVL.

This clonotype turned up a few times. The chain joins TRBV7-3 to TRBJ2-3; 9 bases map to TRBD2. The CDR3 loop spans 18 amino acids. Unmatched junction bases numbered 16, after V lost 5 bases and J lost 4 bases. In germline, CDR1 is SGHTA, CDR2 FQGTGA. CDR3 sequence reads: CASSPSAGGRLIPDTQYF. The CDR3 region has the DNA TGTGCCAGCAGCCCAAGCGCGGGGGGGCGTTTAATCCCAGATACGCAGTATTTT. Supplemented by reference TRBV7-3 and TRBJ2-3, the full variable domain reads GAGVSQTPSNKVTEKGKYVELRCDPISGHTALYWYRQSLGQGPEFLIYFQGTGAADDSGLPNDRFFAVRPEGSVSTLKIQRTERGDSAVYLCASSPSAGGRLIPDTQYFGPGTRLTVL.

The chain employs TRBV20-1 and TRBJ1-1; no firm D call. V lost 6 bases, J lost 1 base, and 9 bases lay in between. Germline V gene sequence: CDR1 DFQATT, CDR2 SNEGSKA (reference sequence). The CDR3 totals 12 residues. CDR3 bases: TGCAGTGCGCACAGAGAGAACACTGAAGCTTTCTTT. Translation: CSAHRENTEAFF.

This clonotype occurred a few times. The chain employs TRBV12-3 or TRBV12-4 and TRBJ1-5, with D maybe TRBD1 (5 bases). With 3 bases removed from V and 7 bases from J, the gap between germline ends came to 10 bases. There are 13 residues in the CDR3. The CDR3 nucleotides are TGTGCCAGCAGTTTCGGGGCCGAGCAGCCCCAGCATTTT. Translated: CASSFGAEQPQHF.

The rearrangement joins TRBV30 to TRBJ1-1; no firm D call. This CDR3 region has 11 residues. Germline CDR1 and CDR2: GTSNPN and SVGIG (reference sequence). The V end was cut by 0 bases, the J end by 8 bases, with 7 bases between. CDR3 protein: CAWSVLREAFF. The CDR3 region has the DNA TGTGCCTGGAGTGTACTTAGAGAAGCTTTCTTT.

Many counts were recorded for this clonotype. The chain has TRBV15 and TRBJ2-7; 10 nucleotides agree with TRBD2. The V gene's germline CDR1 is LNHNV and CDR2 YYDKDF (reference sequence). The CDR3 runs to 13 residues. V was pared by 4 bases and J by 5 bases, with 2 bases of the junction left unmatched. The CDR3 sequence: CATSTGLANEQYF. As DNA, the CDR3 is TGTGCCACCAGCACGGGACTAGCGAACGAGCAGTACTTC. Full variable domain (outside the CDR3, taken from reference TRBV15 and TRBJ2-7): DAMVIQNPRYQVTQFGKPVTLSCSQTLNHNVMYWYQQKSSQAPKLLFHYYDKDFNNEADTPDNFQSRRPNTSFCFLDIRSPGLGDTAMYLCATSTGLANEQYFGPGTRLTVT.

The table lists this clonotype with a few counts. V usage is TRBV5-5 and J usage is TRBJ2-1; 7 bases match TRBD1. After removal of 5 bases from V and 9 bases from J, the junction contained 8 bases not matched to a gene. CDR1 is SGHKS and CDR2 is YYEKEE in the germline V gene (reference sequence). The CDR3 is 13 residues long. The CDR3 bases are TGTGCCAGCAGAGTACAGGGGCCCCCTGAGCAGTTCTTC. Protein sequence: CASRVQGPPEQFF. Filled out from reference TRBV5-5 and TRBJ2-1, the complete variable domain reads DAGVTQSPTHLIKTRGQQVTLRCSPISGHKSVSWYQQVLGQGPQFIFQYYEKEERGRGNFPDRFSARQFPNYSSELNVNALLLGDSALYLCASRVQGPPEQFFGPGTRLTVL.

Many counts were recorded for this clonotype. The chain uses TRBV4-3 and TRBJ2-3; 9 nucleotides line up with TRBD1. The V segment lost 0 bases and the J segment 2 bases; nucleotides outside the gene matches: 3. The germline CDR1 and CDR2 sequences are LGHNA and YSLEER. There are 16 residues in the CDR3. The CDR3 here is CASSQDGTGITDTQYF. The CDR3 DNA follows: TGCGCCAGCAGCCAAGACGGGACAGGGATCACAGATACGCAGTATTTT.

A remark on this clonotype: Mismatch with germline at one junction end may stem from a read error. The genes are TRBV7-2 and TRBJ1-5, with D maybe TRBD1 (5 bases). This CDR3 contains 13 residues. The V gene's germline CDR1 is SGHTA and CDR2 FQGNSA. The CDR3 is CASSFATDQPQHF. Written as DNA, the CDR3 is TGTGCCAGCAGCTTCGCGACAGATCAGCCCCAGCATTTC.

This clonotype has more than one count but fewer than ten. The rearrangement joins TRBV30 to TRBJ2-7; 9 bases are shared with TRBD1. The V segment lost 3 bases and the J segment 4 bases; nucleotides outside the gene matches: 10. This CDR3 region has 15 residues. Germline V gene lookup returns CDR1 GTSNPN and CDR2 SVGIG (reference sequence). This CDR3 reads CAWRDSGTGPYEQYF. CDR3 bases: TGTGCCTGGAGAGATTCCGGGACAGGGCCTTACGAGCAGTACTTC.

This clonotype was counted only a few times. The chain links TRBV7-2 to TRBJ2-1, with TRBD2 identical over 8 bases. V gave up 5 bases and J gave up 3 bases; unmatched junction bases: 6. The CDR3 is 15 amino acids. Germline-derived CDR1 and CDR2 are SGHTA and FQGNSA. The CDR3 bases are TGTGCCAGCAGCCGCGAGCGGGGGAGCTACAATGAGCAGTTCTTC. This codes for CASSRERGSYNEQFF. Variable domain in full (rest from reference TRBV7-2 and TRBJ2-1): GAGVSQSPSNKVTEKGKDVELRCDPISGHTALYWYRQSLGQGLEFLIYFQGNSAPDKSGLPSDRFSAERTGGSVSTLTIQRTQQEDSAVYLCASSRERGSYNEQFFGPGTRLTVL.

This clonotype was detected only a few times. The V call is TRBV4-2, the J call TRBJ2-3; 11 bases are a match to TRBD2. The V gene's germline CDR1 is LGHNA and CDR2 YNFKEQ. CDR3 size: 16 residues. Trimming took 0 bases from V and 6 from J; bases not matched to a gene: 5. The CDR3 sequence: CASSQDLAGGLDTQYF. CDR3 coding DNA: TGTGCCAGCAGCCAAGATTTAGCGGGGGGGCTGGATACGCAGTATTTT.

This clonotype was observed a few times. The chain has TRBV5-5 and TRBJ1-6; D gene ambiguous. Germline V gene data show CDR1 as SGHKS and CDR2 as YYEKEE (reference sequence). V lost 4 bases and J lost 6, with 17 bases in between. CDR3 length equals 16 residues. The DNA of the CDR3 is TGTGCCAGCAGCCCGGATCGGGGAATAACTAATTCACCCCTCCACTTT. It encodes CASSPDRGITNSPLHF.

The CDR3 spells CASRQTGEAFF. In nucleotides, the CDR3 is TGTGCCAGCAGACAAACAGGAGAAGCTTTCTTT. The chain recombines TRBV7-9 with TRBJ1-1; D is perhaps TRBD1 (5 bases). The CDR3 is 11 residues long. Trimming cost V 6 bases and J 8 bases, with 10 bases left between them. From germline, CDR1 is SEHNR and CDR2 FQNEAQ (reference sequence). Full variable domain (missing parts from reference TRBV7-9 and TRBJ1-1): DTGVSQNPRHKITKRGQNVTFRCDPISEHNRLYWYRQTLGQGPEFLTYFQNEAQLEKSRLLSDRFSAERPKGSFSTLEIQRTEQGDSAMYLCASRQTGEAFFGQGTRLTVV.

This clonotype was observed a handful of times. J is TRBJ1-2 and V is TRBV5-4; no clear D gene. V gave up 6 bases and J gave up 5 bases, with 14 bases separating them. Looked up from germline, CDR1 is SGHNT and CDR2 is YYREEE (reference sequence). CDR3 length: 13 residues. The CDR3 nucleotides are TGTGCCAGCATTAAAGACTCCCGATATGGCTACACCTTC. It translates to CASIKDSRYGYTF.

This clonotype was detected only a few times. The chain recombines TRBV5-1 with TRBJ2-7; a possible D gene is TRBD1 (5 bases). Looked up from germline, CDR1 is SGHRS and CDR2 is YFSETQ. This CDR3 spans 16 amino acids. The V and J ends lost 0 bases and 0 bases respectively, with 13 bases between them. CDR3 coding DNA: TGCGCCAGCAGCTTGGCAGGCAGGGCGCGCTCCTACGAGCAGTACTTC. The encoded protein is CASSLAGRARSYEQYF.

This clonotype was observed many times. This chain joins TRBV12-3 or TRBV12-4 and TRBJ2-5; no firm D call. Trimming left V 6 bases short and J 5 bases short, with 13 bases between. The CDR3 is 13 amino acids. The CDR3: CASSWIVGETQYF. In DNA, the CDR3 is TGTGCCAGCAGCTGGATCGTCGGGGAGACCCAGTACTTC.

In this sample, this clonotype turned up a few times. CDR3 in amino acids: CASSRGQPPGELFF. CDR3 coding DNA: TGCGCCAGCAGCAGGGGACAGCCTCCCGGGGAGCTGTTTTTT. The chain is built from TRBV5-1 and TRBJ2-2; TRBD1 matches at 7 bases. The CDR3 covers 14 residues. V was clipped by 4 bases and J by 6 bases; unmatched bases: 6. Per germline, CDR1 SGHRS and CDR2 YFSETQ.

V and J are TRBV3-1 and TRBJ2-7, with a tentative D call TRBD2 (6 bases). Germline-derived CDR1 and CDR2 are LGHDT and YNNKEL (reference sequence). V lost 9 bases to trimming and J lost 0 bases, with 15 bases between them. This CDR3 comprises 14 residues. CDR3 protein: CARGPRGFSYEQYF. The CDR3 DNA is TGTGCCAGAGGCCCGCGGGGATTCTCCTACGAGCAGTACTTC.

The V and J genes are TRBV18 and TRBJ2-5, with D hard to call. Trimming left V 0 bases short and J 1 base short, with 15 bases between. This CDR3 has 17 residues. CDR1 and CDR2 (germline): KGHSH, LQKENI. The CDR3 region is CASSPPIPTPSQETQYF. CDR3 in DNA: TGTGCCAGCTCACCACCGATACCAACCCCGAGCCAAGAGACCCAGTACTTC.

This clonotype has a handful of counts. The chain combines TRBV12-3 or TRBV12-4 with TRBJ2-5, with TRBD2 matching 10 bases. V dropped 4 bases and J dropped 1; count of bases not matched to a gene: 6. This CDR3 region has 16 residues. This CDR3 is CASSWTSGAIQETQYF. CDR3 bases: TGTGCCAGCAGTTGGACTAGCGGAGCCATCCAAGAGACCCAGTACTTC.